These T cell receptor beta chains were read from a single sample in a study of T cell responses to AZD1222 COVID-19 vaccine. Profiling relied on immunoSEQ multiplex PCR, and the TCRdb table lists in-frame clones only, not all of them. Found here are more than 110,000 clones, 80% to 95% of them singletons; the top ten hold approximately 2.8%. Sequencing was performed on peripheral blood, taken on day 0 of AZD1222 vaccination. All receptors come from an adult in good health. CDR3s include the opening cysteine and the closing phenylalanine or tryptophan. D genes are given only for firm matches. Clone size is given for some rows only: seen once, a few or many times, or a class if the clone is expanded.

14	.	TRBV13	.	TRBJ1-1	CASRSGEWGTEAFF	TGTGCCAGCAGATCCGGGGAGTGGGGCACTGAAGCTTTCTTT
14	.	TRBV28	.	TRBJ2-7	CASNTPGRTYEQYF	TGTGCCAGCAACACCCCGGGACGGACCTACGAGCAGTACTTC
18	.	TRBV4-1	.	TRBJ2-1	CASPTGRLAEGCYNEQFF	TGCGCCAGCCCGACAGGGCGGCTAGCGGAGGGATGCTACAATGAGCAGTTCTTC
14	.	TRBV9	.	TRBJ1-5	CASSDTGSNQPQHF	TGTGCCAGCAGCGATACGGGGAGCAATCAGCCCCAGCATTTT
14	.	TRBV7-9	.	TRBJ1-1	CASSLAGSGFEAFF	TGTGCCAGCAGCTTAGCGGGTTCAGGTTTTGAAGCTTTCTTT
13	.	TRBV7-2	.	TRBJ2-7	CASSSRGTYEQYF	TGTGCCAGCAGCTCCCGCGGCACCTACGAGCAGTACTTC
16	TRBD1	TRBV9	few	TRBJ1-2	CASSAAKGQRLDGYTF	TGTGCCAGCAGCGCCGCCAAGGGACAGCGCCTCGATGGCTACACCTTC
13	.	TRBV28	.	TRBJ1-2	CASSRPAKSGYTF	TGTGCCAGCAGCCGCCCTGCTAAAAGTGGCTACACCTTC
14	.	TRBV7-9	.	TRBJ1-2	CASSFTGRVVGYTF	TGTGCCAGCAGCTTCACGGGTCGGGTTGTCGGCTACACCTTC
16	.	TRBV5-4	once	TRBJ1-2	CASSSPRGPEVYGYTF	TGTGCCAGCAGCTCCCCCCGGGGGCCCGAGGTCTATGGCTACACCTTC
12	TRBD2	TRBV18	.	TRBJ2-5	CASSPSGETQYF	TGTGCCAGCTCTCCTAGCGGGGAGACCCAGTACTTC
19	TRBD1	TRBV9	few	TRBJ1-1	CASSDPLGALQGVNTEAFF	TGTGCCAGCAGCGACCCCTTAGGGGCTCTGCAGGGGGTGAACACTGAAGCTTTCTTT
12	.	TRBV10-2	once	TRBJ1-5	CASSEINQPQHF	TGCGCCAGCAGTGAAATAAATCAGCCCCAGCATTTT
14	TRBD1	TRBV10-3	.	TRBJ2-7	CAISVTGVVYEQYF	TGTGCCATCAGTGTCACAGGGGTCGTCTACGAGCAGTACTTC
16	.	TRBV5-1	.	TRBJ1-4	CASSLGDTGFGEKLFF	TGCGCCAGCAGCTTGGGAGACACAGGGTTCGGTGAAAAACTGTTTTTT
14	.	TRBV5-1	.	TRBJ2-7	CASSLGSLYYEQYF	TGCGCCAGCAGCTTGGGATCGCTCTACTACGAGCAGTACTTC
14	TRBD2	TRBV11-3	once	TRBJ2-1	CASSLRGLAGMKFF	TGTGCCAGCAGCTTACGGGGACTAGCGGGAATGAAGTTCTTC
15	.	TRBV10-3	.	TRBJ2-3	CAISGSSLGTDTQYF	TGTGCCATCAGTGGTTCCAGTCTGGGGACAGATACGCAGTATTTT
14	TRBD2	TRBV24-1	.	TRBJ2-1	CATSDSEPREVQFF	TGTGCCACCAGTGATTCTGAACCGCGGGAGGTGCAGTTCTTC
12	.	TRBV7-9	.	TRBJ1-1	CASTTGNTEAFF	TGTGCCAGCACCACAGGGAACACTGAAGCTTTCTTT
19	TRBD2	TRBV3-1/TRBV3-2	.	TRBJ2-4	CASSPLAGGPGRAKNIQYF	TGTGCCAGCAGCCCACTAGCGGGAGGGCCCGGGAGAGCCAAAAACATTCAGTACTTC
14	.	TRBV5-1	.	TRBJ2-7	CASRFRDGTYEQYF	TGCGCCAGCAGATTCCGGGACGGAACCTACGAGCAGTACTTC
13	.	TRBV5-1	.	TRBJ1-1	CASSSHAGVEAFF	TGCGCCAGCAGCTCCCATGCAGGGGTTGAAGCTTTCTTT
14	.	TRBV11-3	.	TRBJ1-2	CASSLAGIDYGYTF	TGTGCCAGCAGCTTAGCAGGGATTGACTATGGCTACACCTTC
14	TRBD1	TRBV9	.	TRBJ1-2	CASSVGTGAYGYTF	TGTGCCAGCAGCGTTGGGACAGGGGCCTATGGCTACACCTTC
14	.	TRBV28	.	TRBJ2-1	CASSLSHSYNEQFF	TGTGCCAGCAGTTTAAGCCATTCCTACAATGAGCAGTTCTTC
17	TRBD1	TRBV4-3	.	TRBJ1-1	CASSRSVLGQLSTEAFF	TGCGCCAGCAGCCGGTCGGTACTGGGACAGTTGAGCACTGAAGCTTTCTTT
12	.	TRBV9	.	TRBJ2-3	CASSPSVNTQYF	TGTGCCAGCAGCCCCTCGGTAAATACGCAGTATTTT
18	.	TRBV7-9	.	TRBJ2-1	CASSPFDRDPRSYNEQFF	TGTGCCAGCAGCCCCTTCGATCGGGACCCCCGCTCCTACAATGAGCAGTTCTTC
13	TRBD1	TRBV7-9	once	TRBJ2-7	CASSLGTGYEQYF	TGTGCCAGCAGCTTAGGGACAGGATACGAGCAGTACTTC
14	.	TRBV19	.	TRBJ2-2	CASSIVENTGELFF	TGTGCCAGTAGTATTGTGGAGAACACCGGGGAGCTGTTTTTT
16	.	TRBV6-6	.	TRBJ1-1	CASSSLGGAFNTEAFF	TGTGCCAGCAGTAGCCTTGGGGGGGCCTTTAACACTGAAGCTTTCTTT
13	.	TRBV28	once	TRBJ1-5	CASSDLADQPQHF	TGTGCCAGCAGTGACTTGGCCGACCAGCCCCAGCATTTT
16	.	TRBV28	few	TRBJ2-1	CASSVLAYYSYNEQFF	TGTGCCAGCAGTGTATTGGCTTATTACTCCTACAATGAGCAGTTCTTC
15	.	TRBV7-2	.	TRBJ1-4	CASSLTRTVSEKLFF	TGTGCCAGCAGCTTAACTAGGACAGTAAGCGAAAAACTGTTTTTT
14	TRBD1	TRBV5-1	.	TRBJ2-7	CASSRTGDNYEQYF	TGCGCCAGCAGCCGTACAGGGGATAACTACGAGCAGTACTTC
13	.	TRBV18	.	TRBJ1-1	CGHKIGENTEAFF	TGTGGTCATAAGATTGGGGAGAACACTGAAGCTTTCTTT
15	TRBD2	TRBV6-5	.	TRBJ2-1	CASTAAGGRYNEQFF	TGTGCCAGCACCGCGGCCGGGGGGAGGTACAATGAGCAGTTCTTC
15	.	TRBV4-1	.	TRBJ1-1	CASSPETGGYQEAFF	TGCGCCAGCAGCCCCGAAACTGGGGGATACCAAGAAGCTTTCTTT
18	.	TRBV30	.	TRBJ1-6	CAWSNGRQGGLSNSPLHF	TGTGCCTGGAGTAACGGGAGGCAGGGCGGTTTATCTAATTCACCCCTCCACTTT
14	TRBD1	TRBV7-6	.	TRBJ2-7	CASSLAGQAYEQYF	TGTGCCAGCAGCTTAGCGGGACAGGCCTACGAGCAGTACTTC
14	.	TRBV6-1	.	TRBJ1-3	CASSESVFRNTIYF	TGTGCCAGCAGTGAGTCAGTATTTAGAAACACCATATATTTT
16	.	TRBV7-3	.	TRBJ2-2	CASSFQPRGPTGELFF	TGTGCCAGCAGCTTTCAGCCTCGGGGGCCAACCGGGGAGCTGTTTTTT
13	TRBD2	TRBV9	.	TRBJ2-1	CASSAGGPNEQFF	TGTGCCAGCAGCGCGGGAGGGCCAAATGAGCAGTTCTTC
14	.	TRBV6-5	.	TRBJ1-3	CASSPIGGGNTIYF	TGTGCCAGCAGTCCTATTGGGGGGGGAAACACCATATATTTT
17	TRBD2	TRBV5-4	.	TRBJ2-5	CASSPPGSGRGSPPQYF	TGTGCCAGCAGCCCCCCCGGGAGCGGGAGGGGATCCCCCCCCCAGTACTTC
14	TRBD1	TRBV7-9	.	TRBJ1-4	CASADTGDGEKLFF	TGTGCCAGCGCGGACACAGGGGATGGCGAAAAACTGTTTTTT
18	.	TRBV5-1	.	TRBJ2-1	CASSLVVYSRHSYNEQFF	TGCGCCAGCAGCTTGGTGGTCTATTCCCGCCACTCCTACAATGAGCAGTTCTTC
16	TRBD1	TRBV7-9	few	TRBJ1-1	CASSPGTGERNTEAFF	TGTGCCAGCAGCCCCGGGACAGGCGAGAGAAACACTGAAGCTTTCTTT
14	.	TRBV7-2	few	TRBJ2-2	CASSHTPLTGELFF	TGTGCCAGCAGCCATACGCCCCTCACCGGGGAGCTGTTTTTT
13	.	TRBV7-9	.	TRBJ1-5	CASSFRAGQPQHF	TGTGCCAGCAGCTTCAGGGCGGGTCAGCCCCAGCATTTT
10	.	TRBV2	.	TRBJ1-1	CAKEVTEAFF	TGTGCCAAAGAGGTCACTGAAGCTTTCTTT
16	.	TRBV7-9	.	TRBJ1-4	CASTLKVGTRDEKLFF	TGTGCCAGCACCTTAAAGGTCGGGACAAGAGATGAAAAACTGTTTTTT